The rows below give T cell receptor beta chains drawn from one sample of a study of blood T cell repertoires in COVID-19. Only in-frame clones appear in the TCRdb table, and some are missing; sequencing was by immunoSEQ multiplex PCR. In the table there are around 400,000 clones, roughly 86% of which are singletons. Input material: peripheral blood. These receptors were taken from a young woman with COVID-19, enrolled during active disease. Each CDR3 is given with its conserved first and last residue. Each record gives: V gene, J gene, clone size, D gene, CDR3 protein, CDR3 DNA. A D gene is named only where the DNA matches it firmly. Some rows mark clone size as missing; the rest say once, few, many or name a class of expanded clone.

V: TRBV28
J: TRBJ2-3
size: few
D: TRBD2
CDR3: CASSPSSGLGSHTDTQYF
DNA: TGTGCCAGCAGTCCGTCCTCGGGACTAGGTTCCCACACAGATACGCAGTATTTT

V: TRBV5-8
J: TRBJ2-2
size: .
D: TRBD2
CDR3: CASSQWTGGTGELFF
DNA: TGTGCCAGCAGCCAGTGGACGGGGGGCACCGGGGAGCTGTTTTTT

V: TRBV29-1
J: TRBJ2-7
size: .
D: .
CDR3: CSVEGQDKSSYEQYF
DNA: TGCAGCGTTGAAGGCCAAGACAAGAGCTCCTACGAGCAGTACTTC

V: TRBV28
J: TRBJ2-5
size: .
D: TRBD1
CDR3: CASSTRDRGIETQYF
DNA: TGTGCCAGCAGTACCCGGGACAGGGGGATAGAGACCCAGTACTTC

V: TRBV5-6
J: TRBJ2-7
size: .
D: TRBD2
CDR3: CASSLVTSGPYEQYF
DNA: TGTGCCAGCAGCTTGGTAACTAGCGGGCCCTACGAGCAGTACTTC

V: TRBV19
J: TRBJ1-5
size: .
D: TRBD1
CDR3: CASQGAYSNQPQHF
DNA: TGTGCCAGTCAGGGGGCATATAGCAATCAGCCCCAGCATTTT

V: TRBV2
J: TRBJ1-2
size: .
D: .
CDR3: CASNGGRSYGYTF
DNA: TGTGCCAGCAACGGGGGGCGCAGCTATGGCTACACCTTC

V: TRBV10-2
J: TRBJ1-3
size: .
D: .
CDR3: CASSSPGREGNTIYF
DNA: TGCGCCAGCAGTTCCCCGGGCAGGGAAGGAAACACCATATATTTT

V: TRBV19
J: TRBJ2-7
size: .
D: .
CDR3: CASRIRDSYSYEQYF
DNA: TGTGCCAGTAGAATCCGGGACTCCTACTCCTACGAGCAGTACTTC

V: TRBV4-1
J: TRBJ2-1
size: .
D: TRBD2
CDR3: CASSQAGTTNEQFF
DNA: TGCGCCAGCAGCCAAGCCGGGACTACCAATGAGCAGTTCTTC

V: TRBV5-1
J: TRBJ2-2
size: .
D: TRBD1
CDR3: CASSRSGTGAGELFF
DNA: TGCGCCAGCAGTCGTTCCGGGACAGGGGCCGGGGAGCTGTTTTTT

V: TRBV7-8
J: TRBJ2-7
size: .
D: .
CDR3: CASSLVQGPYEQYF
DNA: TGTGCCAGCAGCTTAGTACAGGGCCCCTACGAGCAGTACTTC

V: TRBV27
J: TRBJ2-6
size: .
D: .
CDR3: CASSFSTLTGGSSGANVLTF
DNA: TGTGCCAGCAGTTTCTCAACCCTGACAGGCGGAAGCTCTGGGGCCAACGTCCTGACTTTC

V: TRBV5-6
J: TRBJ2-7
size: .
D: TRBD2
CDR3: CASSPFRRERLLEYF
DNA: TGTGCCAGCAGCCCCTTCAGGCGGGAGCGACTACTGGAGTACTTC

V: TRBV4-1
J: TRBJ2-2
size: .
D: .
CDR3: CASSQRSGTGELFF
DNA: TGCGCCAGCAGCCAAAGGTCGGGGACCGGGGAGCTGTTTTTT

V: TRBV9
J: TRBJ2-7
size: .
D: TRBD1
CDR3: CASSAYGQGSYEQYF
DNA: TGTGCCAGCAGCGCCTACGGACAGGGAAGCTACGAGCAGTACTTC

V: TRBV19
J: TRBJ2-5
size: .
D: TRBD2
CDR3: CASSIGLAGKGETQYF
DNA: TGTGCCAGTAGTATCGGACTAGCGGGAAAAGGGGAGACCCAGTACTTC

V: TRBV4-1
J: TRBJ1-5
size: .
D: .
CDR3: CASSRRGRADQPQHF
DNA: TGCGCCAGCAGCCGGAGGGGCCGGGCCGATCAGCCCCAGCATTTT

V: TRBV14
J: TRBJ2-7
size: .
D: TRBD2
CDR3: CASSRSLSAAGVYEQYF
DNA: TGTGCCAGCAGCCGCTCCTTATCGGCAGCGGGAGTCTACGAGCAGTACTTC

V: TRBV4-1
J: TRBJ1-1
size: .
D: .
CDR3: CASSQVGVNTEAFF
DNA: TGCGCCAGCAGCCAGGTGGGAGTGAACACTGAAGCTTTCTTT

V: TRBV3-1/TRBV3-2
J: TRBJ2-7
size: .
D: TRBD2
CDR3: CASSRTSGSYEQYF
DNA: TGTGCCAGCAGCCGGACTAGCGGGAGTTACGAGCAGTACTTC

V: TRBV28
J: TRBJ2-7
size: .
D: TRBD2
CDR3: CASSSGAGAIYEQYF
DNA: TGTGCCAGCAGTTCAGGAGCGGGAGCCATCTACGAGCAGTACTTC

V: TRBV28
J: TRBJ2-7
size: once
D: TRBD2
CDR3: CASSQGLAGGEEQYF
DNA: TGTGCCAGCAGCCAGGGACTAGCGGGAGGGGAAGAGCAGTACTTC

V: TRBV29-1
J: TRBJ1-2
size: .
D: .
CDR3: CSVVGGGAYGYTF
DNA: TGCAGCGTTGTCGGCGGGGGCGCCTATGGCTACACCTTC

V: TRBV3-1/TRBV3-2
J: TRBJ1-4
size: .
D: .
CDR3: CASSHGRGISYNEKLFF
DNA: TGTGCCAGCAGCCACGGCAGGGGTATATCCTATAATGAAAAACTGTTTTTT